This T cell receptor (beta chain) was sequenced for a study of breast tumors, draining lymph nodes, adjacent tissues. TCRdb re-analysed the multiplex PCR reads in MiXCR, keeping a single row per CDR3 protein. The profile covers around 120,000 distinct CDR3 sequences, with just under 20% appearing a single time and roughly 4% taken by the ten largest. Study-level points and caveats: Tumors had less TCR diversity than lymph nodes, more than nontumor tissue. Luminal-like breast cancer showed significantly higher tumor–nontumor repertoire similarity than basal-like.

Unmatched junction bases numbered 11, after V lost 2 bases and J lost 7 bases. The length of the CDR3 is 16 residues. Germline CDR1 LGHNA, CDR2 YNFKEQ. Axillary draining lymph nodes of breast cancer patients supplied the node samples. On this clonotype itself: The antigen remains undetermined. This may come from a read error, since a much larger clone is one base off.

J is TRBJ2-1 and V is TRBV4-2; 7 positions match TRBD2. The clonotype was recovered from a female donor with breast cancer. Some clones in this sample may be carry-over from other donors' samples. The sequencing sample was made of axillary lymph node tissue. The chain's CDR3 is CASSQKWRERGNEQFF. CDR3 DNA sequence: TGTGCCAGCAGCCAAAAATGGCGGGAGCGAGGTAATGAGCAGTTCTTC.